This T cell receptor (beta chain) was sequenced in a study of blood T cell repertoires in COVID-19. Whole-study context: From the United States, Italy and Spain came samples of acute and convalescent COVID-19. Sources were T cells, B-cell-depleted T cells, or PBMCs; the material itself was cDNA or gDNA.

Source study methods: Nucleated cell number was recorded as an estimate derived from reference gene primer amplification. Using immunoSEQ multiplex PCR, the repertoire was profiled, and TCRdb retains in-frame clones only, with some absent. The V and J calls and clone size are taken from that table; D and trimming were inferred from the DNA. The table records roughly 100,000 clones, approximately 90% of them present only once. The CDR3 consists of 15 residues. Germline lookup yields CDR1 SGHNT and CDR2 YYREEE (reference sequence). V lost 4 bases and J lost 2; bases outside the gene matches: 5. The sequenced sample was peripheral blood. This sequence joins TRBV5-4 and TRBJ2-7, with 11 bases aligning to TRBD1. This receptor was obtained from an elderly woman with acute or convalescent COVID-19. CDR3 coding DNA: TGTGCCAGCAGCCCGGGACAGGGGGACCCCTACGAGCAGTACTTC. This gives the protein CASSPGQGDPYEQYF. Complete variable domain (other parts from reference TRBV5-4 and TRBJ2-7): ETGVTQSPTHLIKTRGQQVTLRCSSQSGHNTVSWYQQALGQGPQFIFQYYREEENGRGNFPPRFSGLQFPNYSSELNVNALELDDSALYLCASSPGQGDPYEQYFGPGTRLTVT.